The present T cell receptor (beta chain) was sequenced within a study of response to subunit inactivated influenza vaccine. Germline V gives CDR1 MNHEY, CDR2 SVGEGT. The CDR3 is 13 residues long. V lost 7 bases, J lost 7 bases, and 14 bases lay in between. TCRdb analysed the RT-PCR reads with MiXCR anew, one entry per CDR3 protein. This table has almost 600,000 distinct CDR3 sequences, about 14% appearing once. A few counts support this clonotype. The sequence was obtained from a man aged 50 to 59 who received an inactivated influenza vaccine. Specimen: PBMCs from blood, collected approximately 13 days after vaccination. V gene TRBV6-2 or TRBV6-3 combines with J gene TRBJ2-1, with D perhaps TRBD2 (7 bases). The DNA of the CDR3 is TGTGCCAGCATCGGGCGGGGGCCGAATGAGCAGTTCTTC. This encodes CASIGRGPNEQFF.